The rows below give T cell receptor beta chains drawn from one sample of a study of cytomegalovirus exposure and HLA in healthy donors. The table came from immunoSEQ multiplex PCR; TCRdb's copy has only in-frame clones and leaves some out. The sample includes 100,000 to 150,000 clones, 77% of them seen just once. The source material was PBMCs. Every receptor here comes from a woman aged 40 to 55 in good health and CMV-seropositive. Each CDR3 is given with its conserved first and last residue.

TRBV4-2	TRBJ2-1	CASSRSTSGPYNEQFF
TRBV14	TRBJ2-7	CASSRGGRFTYEQYF
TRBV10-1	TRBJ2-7	CASGSGLEEQYF
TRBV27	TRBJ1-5	CASSSQANSNQPQHF
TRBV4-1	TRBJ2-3	CASSQTATDTQYF
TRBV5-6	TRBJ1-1	CASSSDTEAFF
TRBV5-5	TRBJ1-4	CASSFFQGANEKLFF
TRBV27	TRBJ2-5	CASSPPGARETQYF
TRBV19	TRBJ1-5	CASSTKNGGNQPQHF
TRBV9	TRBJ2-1	CASSVGQVYNEQFF
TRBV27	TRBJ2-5	CASRIAGAQETQYF
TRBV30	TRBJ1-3	CAWSVRGGGNTIYF
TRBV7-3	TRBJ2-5	CASSSEPGSQETQYF
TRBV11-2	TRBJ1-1	CASSSTTGGGSEAFF
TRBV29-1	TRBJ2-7	CSVGEDLPSRNEQYF
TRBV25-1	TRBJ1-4	CANPVGAQNEKLFF